This passage covers 3 T cell receptor beta chains from one sample sequenced in a study of blood T cell repertoires in COVID-19. Here immunoSEQ multiplex PCR was the method, and the copy in TCRdb shows in-frame clones only, minus some. The data show around 190,000 clones, around 84% seen once. The sample was peripheral blood. These receptors all come from a human donor in a cohort sampled during active COVID-19.

The V and J genes are TRBV6-5 and TRBJ2-7; D gene ambiguous. The ends were cut back, 7 bases at V and 9 bases at J, with 19 bases in the middle. The CDR3 totals 13 residues. Germline loops: CDR1 MNHEY, CDR2 SVGAGI. Here the CDR3 reads CASTQSVRVGQYF. The CDR3, as DNA: TGTGCCAGCACTCAATCAGTCCGGGTTGGGCAGTACTTC.

The chain couples TRBV12-5 to TRBJ2-2; D is possibly TRBD1 (5 bases). Trimming took 7 bases from V and 4 from J, leaving 16 bases between them. This CDR3 contains 15 residues. Germline lookup yields CDR1 LGHNT and CDR2 FRNRAP. The CDR3 is CASASGQGTTGELFF. The CDR3 bases are TGTGCTAGTGCCTCTGGCCAGGGAACCACCGGGGAGCTGTTTTTT.

The chain couples TRBV19 to TRBJ1-5, with TRBD1 identical over 9 bases. Trimming removed 3 bases from V and 0 bases from J; junction bases left unmatched: 3. The CDR3 totals 16 residues. Germline V CDR1 and CDR2: LNHDA, SQIVND (reference sequence). CDR3 in amino acids: CASSMGQGSSNQPQHF. Here the CDR3 DNA reads TGTGCCAGTAGTATGGGACAGGGCAGTAGCAATCAGCCCCAGCATTTT. Full variable domain (rest looked up from reference TRBV19 and TRBJ1-5): DGGITQSPKYLFRKEGQNVTLSCEQNLNHDAMYWYRQDPGQGLRLIYYSQIVNDFQKGDIAEGYSVSREKKESFPLTVTSAQKNPTAFYLCASSMGQGSSNQPQHFGDGTRLSIL.